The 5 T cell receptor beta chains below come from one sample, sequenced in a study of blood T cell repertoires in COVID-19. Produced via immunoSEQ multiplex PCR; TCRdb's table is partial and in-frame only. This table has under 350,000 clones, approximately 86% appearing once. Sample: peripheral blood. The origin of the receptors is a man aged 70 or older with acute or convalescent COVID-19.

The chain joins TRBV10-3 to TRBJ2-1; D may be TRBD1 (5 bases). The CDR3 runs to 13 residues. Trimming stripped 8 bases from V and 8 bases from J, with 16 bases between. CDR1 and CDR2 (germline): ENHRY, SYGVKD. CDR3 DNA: TGTGCCATCCAGGGAAAGGGTGAGGATGAGCAGTTCTTC. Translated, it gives CAIQGKGEDEQFF.

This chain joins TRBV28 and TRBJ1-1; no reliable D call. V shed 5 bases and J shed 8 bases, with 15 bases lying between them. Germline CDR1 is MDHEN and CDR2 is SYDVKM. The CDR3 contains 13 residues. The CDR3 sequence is CASSPGSFLEAFF. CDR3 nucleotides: TGTGCCAGCAGTCCCGGGTCTTTTTTAGAAGCTTTCTTT.

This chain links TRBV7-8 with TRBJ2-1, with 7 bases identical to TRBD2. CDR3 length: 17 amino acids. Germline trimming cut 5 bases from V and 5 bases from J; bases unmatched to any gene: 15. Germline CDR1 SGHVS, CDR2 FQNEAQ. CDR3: CASSASPSGGTNNEQFF. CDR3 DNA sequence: TGTGCCAGCAGCGCGAGCCCTAGCGGAGGAACCAACAATGAGCAGTTCTTC.

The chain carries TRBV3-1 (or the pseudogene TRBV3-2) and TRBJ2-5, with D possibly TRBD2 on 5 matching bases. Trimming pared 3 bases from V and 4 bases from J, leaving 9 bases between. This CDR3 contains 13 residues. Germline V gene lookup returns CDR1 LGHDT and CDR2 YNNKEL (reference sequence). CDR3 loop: CASSHLALETQYF. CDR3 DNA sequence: TGTGCCAGCAGCCATCTAGCCCTAGAGACCCAGTACTTC.

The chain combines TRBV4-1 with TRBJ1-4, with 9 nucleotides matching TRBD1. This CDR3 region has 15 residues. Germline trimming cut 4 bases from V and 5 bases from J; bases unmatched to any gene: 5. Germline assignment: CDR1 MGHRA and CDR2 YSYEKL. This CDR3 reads CASSLQTGGNEKLFF. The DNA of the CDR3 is TGCGCCAGCAGCCTGCAGACAGGGGGGAATGAAAAACTGTTTTTT.